The clone carrying this TCR beta chain was observed many times. The antigen is not known. At one end the junction does not follow the germline gene, possibly because of a read error. TCRdb analysed the 5' RACE reads with MiXCR anew, one entry per CDR3 protein. The sample yields 11,000 to 15,000 distinct CDR3 sequences, roughly a fifth seen once. CDR1 is SSHAT and CDR2 is FNYEAQ in the germline V gene (reference sequence). The CDR3 has 14 residues. The sample comes from a study of T-cell memory formation after mild COVID-19. General study results and limits: For contracting clones, CD4+ ones sat mainly in CM and EM, CD8+ in EMRA.

The sequenced sample was PBMCs or a T cell subset sorted from them (not recorded which). The receptor was derived from an adult woman who had mild COVID-19 (a few samples of this study predate the infection). Cell type and time point are not known. The rearrangement joins TRBV7-7 to TRBJ2-1, with D maybe TRBD2 (6 bases). The CDR3 DNA follows: TGTGCTAGCAGTCCTGCGGCGGGAAGAAATGAGCAGTTCTTC. It specifies CASSPAAGRNEQFF.